The 12 T cell receptor beta chains given below trace back to one sample, sequenced in a study of shared clonotypes between healthy human individuals. Clones were read by immunoSEQ multiplex PCR, and TCRdb kept only the in-frame ones, dropping some. The table lists over 850,000 clones, around three quarters of them singletons. Sequencing was carried out using memory CD4+ T cells from PBMCs. Noted subset: CD45RA-negative fraction. These receptors came from a man aged 18 to 29 in good health. Some clones in this sample may be carry-over from other donors' samples.

About this clone itself: A read error is likely here: a far larger clone is one base away. The rearrangement joins TRBV7-3 to TRBJ2-5; D is perhaps TRBD1 (5 bases). V was pared by 3 bases and J by 2 bases, with 7 bases between. CDR3 length: 13 residues. CDR1 is SGHTA and CDR2 is FQGTGA in the germline V gene. In nucleotides, the CDR3 is TGTGCCAGCAGCTTCGACAGACAAGAGACCCAGTACTTC. This sequence encodes CASSFDRQETQYF.

The chain couples TRBV6-1 to TRBJ1-4; a weak D match, TRBD1 (5 bases). The germline V gene has CDR1 MNHNS and CDR2 SASEGT. Trimming shortened V by 7 bases and J by 10 bases, and 19 bases separated the two germline ends. The CDR3 extends over 14 amino acids. CDR3 nucleotide sequence: TGTGCCAGCAATAGGGAACAGGATAGGGGAAAACTGTTTTTT. Amino acid sequence: CASNREQDRGKLFF.

This chain uses TRBV6-4 with TRBJ2-3; 8 bases agree with TRBD1. The CDR3 is 15 amino acids. Germline V gene lookup returns CDR1 MRHNA and CDR2 SNTAGT. Trimming removed 6 bases from V and 4 bases from J; junction bases left unmatched: 9. CDR3 sequence (DNA): TGTGCCAGCAGCAAGAGCAGGGGGCGCGCAGATACGCAGTATTTT. Translating it yields CASSKSRGRADTQYF.

The chain joins TRBV29-1 to TRBJ2-3; D unresolved. CDR1 is SQVTM, CDR2 ANQGSEA, per germline. This CDR3 spans 15 amino acids. V was trimmed by 0 bases and J by 0 bases, leaving 10 bases between them. The CDR3 sequence: CSVEESIPSTDTQYF. The CDR3 DNA sequence: TGCAGCGTTGAAGAAAGCATTCCTAGCACAGATACGCAGTATTTT.

This clone was detected only once. This rearrangement joins TRBV5-8 to TRBJ2-7; the match to TRBD2 covers 10 bases. The CDR3 is 19 amino acids. Germline assignment: CDR1 SGHTS and CDR2 YDEGEE. Trimming cost V 1 base and J 0 bases; bases outside gene matches: 13. The CDR3 reads CASSLFRGVGLADSYEQYF. For the CDR3, the DNA is TGTGCCAGCAGCTTGTTCCGGGGAGTAGGACTAGCGGACTCCTACGAGCAGTACTTC.

There are a few counts of this clone. The V and J genes are TRBV5-1 and TRBJ1-2; D unresolved. This CDR3 has 14 residues. In germline, CDR1 is SGHRS, CDR2 YFSETQ. Trimming removed 0 bases from V and 8 bases from J, with 14 bases in between. In DNA form, the CDR3 reads TGCGCCAGCAGCTTGGGGGCACCTAAAGGGGGCTACACCTTC. Its protein product is CASSLGAPKGGYTF.

The V call is TRBV11-2, the J call TRBJ2-7, with unresolved D. V was cut by 3 bases and J by 5 bases, with 14 bases left in between. The CDR3 runs 14 residues. CDR1 and CDR2 (germline): SGHAT, FQNNGV. The DNA for the CDR3 is TGTGCCAGCAGCTTGACAACGACTGGAAACGAGCAGTACTTC. It translates to CASSLTTTGNEQYF.

V gene TRBV4-2 combines with J gene TRBJ2-1, with TRBD1 matching 8 bases. This CDR3 region has 14 residues. Germline V gene sequence: CDR1 LGHNA, CDR2 YNFKEQ. Germline trimming cut 5 bases from V and 5 bases from J; bases unmatched to any gene: 5. CDR3 in amino acids: CASSSGQGNNEQFF. The CDR3 DNA reads as TGTGCCAGCAGCTCCGGACAGGGAAACAATGAGCAGTTCTTC.

The chain uses TRBV28 and TRBJ2-3, with D perhaps TRBD2 (6 bases). CDR1 and CDR2 (germline): MDHEN, SYDVKM. The ends were cut back, 8 bases at V and 0 bases at J, with 15 bases in the middle. This CDR3 is built from 15 residues. Written as DNA, the CDR3 is TGTGCCAGCGGGTCAGCGGGCACTAGCACAGATACGCAGTATTTT. The encoded protein is CASGSAGTSTDTQYF.

J is TRBJ1-1 and V is TRBV5-1, with 9 bases identical to TRBD1. The length of the CDR3 is 16 residues. J gave up 1 base and V 4 bases, and 8 bases lay outside the gene matches. Germline V gives CDR1 SGHRS, CDR2 YFSETQ. The CDR3 reads CASSRLTGGANTEAFF. CDR3 sequence (DNA): TGCGCCAGCAGCAGATTAACAGGGGGCGCGAACACTGAAGCTTTCTTT.

This clone was detected a few times. The chain uses TRBV9 and TRBJ2-2; possibly TRBD2 for D (6 bases). V lost 1 base and J lost 0, with 10 bases in between. The CDR3 spans 16 residues. CDR1 SGDLS and CDR2 YYNGEE come from the germline V gene. The DNA for the CDR3 is TGTGCCAGCAGCGTACTAGCGAGTACGAACACCGGGGAGCTGTTTTTT. Its translation: CASSVLASTNTGELFF.

V usage is TRBV29-1 and J usage is TRBJ1-2, with TRBD1 identical over 9 bases. The V gene's germline CDR1 is SQVTM and CDR2 ANQGSEA. The junction had 4 bases not matched to a gene; V was cut back by 3 bases and J by 2 bases. The CDR3 totals 14 residues. The chain's CDR3 is CSVENRGPNYGYTF. The CDR3 DNA follows: TGCAGCGTTGAGAACAGGGGGCCAAACTATGGCTACACCTTC.